Sequencing of this T cell receptor beta chain was carried out in a study of blood T cell repertoires in COVID-19. Study-wide context: Nucleic acid was either cDNA or gDNA, and it came from T cells, B-cell-depleted T cells, or PBMCs.

Unmatched junction bases numbered 8, after V lost 3 bases and J lost 5 bases. This CDR3 is built from 16 residues. CDR1 is SGDLS, CDR2 YYNGEE, per germline. Authors' methods: Counts of nucleated cells, estimated from reference gene primer amplification, were obtained. Some clones are missing from TCRdb's copy, which holds only in-frame ones; the method was immunoSEQ multiplex PCR. Clone size and the V and J calls come from that table; the DNA yielded D and trimming. Of approximately 89,000 clones in the sample, about 80% were seen once. The sequenced sample was peripheral blood. The source is a man in his 70s with acute or convalescent COVID-19. This sequence joins TRBV9 and TRBJ2-5, with 12 nucleotides matching TRBD1. The CDR3 nucleotides read TGTGCCAGCAGCGACTCCGGGACAGGGGGCCTCGAGACCCAGTACTTC. Translating gives CASSDSGTGGLETQYF. Variable domain in full (rest from reference TRBV9 and TRBJ2-5): DSGVTQTPKHLITATGQRVTLRCSPRSGDLSVYWYQQSLDQGLQFLIQYYNGEERAKGNILERFSAQQFPDLHSELNLSSLELGDSALYFCASSDSGTGGLETQYFGPGTRLLVL.